This T cell receptor (beta chain) is drawn from a study of spatial heterogeneity in lung cancer. Overall study findings and caveats: One measure, the expanded intratumoral alpha and beta TCR count, tracked tumor mutation counts.

Specified time point: sample taken at primary tumor resection. Samples were donated by 72 untreated early-stage non-small cell lung cancer patients. The input material, whole RNA from tumor, nontumor lung or frozen PBMC, was sequenced unsorted. V lost 8 bases and J lost 3, with 5 bases in between. Germline V lookup: CDR1 SNHLY, CDR2 FYNNEI. This CDR3 region has 10 residues. In this sample, this clonotype turned up many times. The antigen is not known. The size of this beta chain means little, since it is a stray read in a library made for alpha chains. Every TCR cDNA molecule bore a unique molecular identifier. TCRdb used MiXCR to reprocess the 5' RACE reads, holding one entry per CDR3 protein. The sample contains more than 5,500 distinct CDR3 sequences, roughly 5.2% of which appear only once.

This receptor was identified in a male donor with early-stage non-small cell lung cancer. The chain joins TRBV2 to TRBJ2-7; D remains unclear. The sample here was lung tumor tissue, taken at surgery. In DNA form, the CDR3 reads TGTGCCAGCTACCTCTACGAGCAGTACTTC. As protein: CASYLYEQYF.